A selection of T cell receptor beta chains follows, all from one sample in a study of a mutant IDH1 vaccine in newly diagnosed glioma. The table came from immunoSEQ multiplex PCR; TCRdb's copy has only in-frame clones and leaves some out. Here the sample spans 40,000 to 65,000 clones, about three quarters being singletons. These TCRs are of unknown antigen specificity. The sample in question was PBMCs, obtained from a glioma patient whose treatment included an IDH1 peptide vaccine. These receptors were obtained from a woman aged 35 to 49 with glioma. CDR3s include the opening cysteine and the closing phenylalanine or tryptophan. D genes are given only for firm matches. Clone size is stated in some rows and not others, as once, few, many or a class when expanded.

J gene,clone size,D gene,V gene,CDR3 DNA,CDR3 protein
TRBJ2-2,-,TRBD2,TRBV9,TGTGCCAGCAGCGGCGGGGGTGTTCGCCCCGCCGGGGAGCTGTTTTTT,CASSGGGVRPAGELFF
TRBJ1-2,-,-,TRBV6-1,TGTGCCAGCAGTGAATGGGGAGGGGGGCTGGGCTATGGCTACACCTTC,CASSEWGGGLGYGYTF
TRBJ2-7,-,-,TRBV4-1,TGCGCCAGCAGCCCCCCCGGGGGAAACCTCTACGAGCAGTACTTC,CASSPPGGNLYEQYF
TRBJ1-4,-,-,TRBV27,TGTGCCAGCAGTTTAGTGGGTAGGAATGAAAAACTGTTTTTT,CASSLVGRNEKLFF
TRBJ1-1,-,-,TRBV29-1,TGCAGCGCCCTAGGGTGGTCGAACACTGAAGCTTTCTTT,CSALGWSNTEAFF
TRBJ1-6,-,TRBD1,TRBV6-5,TGTGCCAGCAGTTCAACACAGGGGGCGAACAATTCACCCCTCCACTTT,CASSSTQGANNSPLHF
TRBJ2-7,-,TRBD1,TRBV13,TGTGCCAGCAGCTCATGGACAGGGGGTCATAACGAGCAGTACTTC,CASSSWTGGHNEQYF
TRBJ1-1,once,-,TRBV19,TGTGCCAGTAGTATGGGGGGGGGCAGGCTCTTTTCTGAAGCTTTCTTT,CASSMGGGRLFSEAFF
TRBJ2-3,once,-,TRBV7-9,TGTGCCAGCAGCCGTACGGACCGCGGAGCTACGCAGTATTTT,CASSRTDRGATQYF
TRBJ1-1,-,-,TRBV4-1,TGCGCCAGCAGCCAAGGCAGGGTCCCGGTGAACACTGAAGCTTTCTTT,CASSQGRVPVNTEAFF
TRBJ2-2,few,TRBD1,TRBV7-3,TGTGCCAGCAGCTCACCCGGGACAGGGAACACCGGGGAGCTGTTTTTT,CASSSPGTGNTGELFF
TRBJ2-3,-,-,TRBV11-1,TGTGCCAGCAGCTTGGAGATCACAGATACGCAGTATTTT,CASSLEITDTQYF
TRBJ1-4,-,-,TRBV5-1,TGCGCCAGCAGCTTGGACCAGGGGACCCCTAATGAAAAACTGTTTTTT,CASSLDQGTPNEKLFF
TRBJ2-1,-,-,TRBV19,TGTGCCAGTAGTATTGGGGCGGGCTTCTACAATGAGCAGTTCTTC,CASSIGAGFYNEQFF
TRBJ2-7,-,-,TRBV21-1,TGTGCCAGCGGGACCTGGGGCGGTTATGGCTACGAGCAGTACTTC,CASGTWGGYGYEQYF
TRBJ2-7,-,-,TRBV29-1,TGCAGCGTTGAGGGAGATCCCTCCGAGCAGTACTTC,CSVEGDPSEQYF
TRBJ2-5,-,-,TRBV6-1,TGTGCCAGCAGTTCCCTGATTCAAGAGACCCAGTACTTC,CASSSLIQETQYF
TRBJ1-2,-,-,TRBV14,TGTGCCAGCAGCTCGAACATGTCTGGAAAGACCTATGGCTACACCTTC,CASSSNMSGKTYGYTF
TRBJ2-1,-,-,TRBV7-8,TGTGCCAGCAGCGCGGGACAGTCTAGTATGCGGAGTGAGCAGTTCTTC,CASSAGQSSMRSEQFF
TRBJ1-2,once,-,TRBV9,TGTGCCAGCAGCGGAGGGGCAGGGGAAAACTATGGCTACACCTTC,CASSGGAGENYGYTF
TRBJ2-5,-,-,TRBV11-2,TGTGCCAGCAGCTTAATCGGCGGACTCCAAGAGACCCAGTACTTC,CASSLIGGLQETQYF
TRBJ2-4,-,-,TRBV27,TGTGCCAGCGGGGAACTCGGAGGGGAGCAGCACATTCAGTACTTC,CASGELGGEQHIQYF
TRBJ2-1,-,-,TRBV5-1,TGCGCCAGCAGCCCAGACAGTATTTACAATGAGCAGTTCTTC,CASSPDSIYNEQFF
TRBJ1-2,-,-,TRBV23-1,TGCGCCAGCAGTCAAGGTAACTATGGCTACACCTTC,CASSQGNYGYTF